Here is one T cell receptor (beta chain) with its context. The data stem from a study of blood T cell repertoires in COVID-19. About the research overall: Acute and convalescent COVID-19 specimens originated in the United States, Italy and Spain.

The length of the CDR3 is 15 residues. Germline-derived CDR1 and CDR2 are SGHDN and FVKESK. V was shortened by 4 bases and J by 2 bases, with 14 bases between the two germline ends. Source study methods: Quantification of nucleated cells was approximated via reference gene primer amplification. Sequencing was performed with immunoSEQ multiplex PCR; in TCRdb, only in-frame clones are kept and a portion is missing. The V and J calls and the clone size are those of that table, but D and trimming were determined from the DNA. The data show some 33,000 clones, about 85% seen once. What was sequenced was peripheral blood. This chain connects TRBV14 to TRBJ1-1, with a possible D match to TRBD1 (5 bases). The receptor was isolated from a human donor in a cohort sampled during active COVID-19. The CDR3 coding sequence is TGTGCCAGCAGCCCCTGGGGGGGATACAACACTGAAGCTTTCTTT. Its translation: CASSPWGGYNTEAFF.